The present T cell receptor beta chain was sequenced within a study of response to subunit inactivated influenza vaccine. Study-wide findings and caveats: T cells newly recruited by each seasonal influenza vaccination are few, the authors suggested.

TCRdb reprocessed the RT-PCR reads via MiXCR and lists one record per CDR3 protein. The data hold about 180,000 distinct CDR3 sequences, with around 9.2% observed a single time. This clonotype was observed a handful of times. The antigen remains undetermined. The source material was non-naive T cells sorted from PBMCs, sampled on the day of vaccination. This TCR was sampled from a man aged 45-60 years who received an inactivated influenza vaccine.

CDR3: CSVGAGQPAYEQYF. Written as DNA, the CDR3 is TGCAGCGTTGGCGCCGGACAGCCGGCCTACGAGCAGTACTTC. The chain links TRBV29-1 to TRBJ2-7, with a tentative D call TRBD1 (6 bases). This CDR3 has 14 residues. V was cut by 4 bases and J by 2 bases, with 15 bases left in between. The germline CDR1 and CDR2 sequences are SQVTM and ANQGSEA.